The 17 T cell receptor beta chains listed next were all sequenced from one sample in a study of T cells after yellow fever vaccination (dated by TCRdb to between 2018 and 2021). The library came from 5' RACE. TCRdb lists the instrument as Illumina HiSeq 2500. Using fastp at Q25 and MiXCR, TCRdb reprocessed the public reads and kept productive beta chains. Rows are combined by CDR3 protein, so each entry shows the most common genes and DNA. This sample is represented by about 300,000 distinct CDR3 sequences; roughly 6.8% of them were singletons. 15% to 20% of the sample belongs to the ten largest clones. In the paper's terms, the treatment or condition label means: live attenuated yellow fever vaccine strain. Sample: PBMCs, taken around 45 days after the first yellow fever vaccination. These receptors were collected from a young man who received the YFV17D yellow fever vaccine.

This clonotype was detected only a few times. The V gene is TRBV25-1, the J gene TRBJ2-5, with D possibly TRBD2 on 6 matching bases. The CDR3 length is 18 residues. Deletions cut 2 bases from V and 5 bases from J, with 24 bases between. The germline V gene encodes CDR1 MGHDK and CDR2 SYGVNS. The CDR3 region is CASSEVPGTLLGKETQYF. CDR3 coding DNA: TGTGCCAGCAGTGAAGTGCCGGGGACTCTCCTCGGGAAGGAGACCCAGTACTTC. The whole variable domain, filled in from reference TRBV25-1 and TRBJ2-5, reads EADIYQTPRYLVIGTGKKITLECSQTMGHDKMYWYQQDPGMELHLIHYSYGVNSTEKGDLSSESTVSRIRTEHFPLTLESARPSHTSQYLCASSEVPGTLLGKETQYFGPGTRLLVL.

The V gene is TRBV2, the J gene TRBJ2-3, with D maybe TRBD1 (7 bases). The V gene lost 4 bases and the J gene lost 5 bases, with 13 bases spanning the gap. The germline CDR1 and CDR2 sequences are SNHLY and FYNNEI. This CDR3 spans 14 amino acids. The CDR3 nucleotides read TGTGCCAGCAGTGGTCACAGGGGAGGAGATACGCAGTATTTT. This translates into CASSGHRGGDTQYF.

The chain couples TRBV10-3 to TRBJ1-5; D is ambiguous. CDR1 ENHRY and CDR2 SYGVKD come from the germline V gene. Between the trimmed V and J ends, which lost 3 bases and 5 bases, there was a span of 8 bases. This CDR3 comprises 13 residues. In DNA, the CDR3 is TGTGCCATCAGTGACGGGGAGGATCAGCCCCAGCATTTT. Residues: CAISDGEDQPQHF.

CDR3 sequence: CASSPGLGRLSYEQYF. CDR3 nucleotide sequence: TGTGCCAGCAGCCCTGGTTTGGGGCGACTCTCCTACGAGCAGTACTTC. V gene TRBV7-8 combines with J gene TRBJ2-7; TRBD1 might be the D (5 bases). The CDR3 spans 16 residues. The V gene lost 5 bases and the J gene lost 0 bases, with 17 bases spanning the gap. The V gene's germline CDR1 is SGHVS and CDR2 FQNEAQ.

This clonotype has more than one count but fewer than ten. This chain joins TRBV7-3 and TRBJ2-2; D ambiguous. This CDR3 has 14 residues. CDR1 SGHTA and CDR2 FQGTGA come from the germline V gene. Trimming removed 4 bases at V and 2 bases at J, with 8 bases between. DNA of the CDR3: TGTGCCAGCAGCTCCCGACTCAACACCGGGGAGCTGTTTTTT. It codes for CASSSRLNTGELFF.

Many counts were recorded for this clonotype. The chain joins TRBV5-1 to TRBJ2-5; D may correspond to TRBD1 or TRBD2 (5 bases each). There are 15 residues in the CDR3. From germline, CDR1 is SGHRS and CDR2 YFSETQ. V lost 4 bases and J 5 bases, leaving 18 bases between the germline ends. DNA of the CDR3: TGCGCCAGCAGCCGGGGCAGACCTTCTTTGGAGACCCAGTACTTC. Amino acids: CASSRGRPSLETQYF.

This clonotype was picked up many times. The chain links TRBV5-1 to TRBJ1-1; D not certain. CDR3 length: 13 residues. Trimming removed 0 bases at V and 1 base at J, with 4 bases between. Germline values: CDR1 SGHRS, CDR2 YFSETQ. In DNA, the CDR3 is TGCGCCAGCAGCTTGGCAGGGAACACTGAAGCTTTCTTT. It encodes CASSLAGNTEAFF.

The gene calls are TRBV7-2 and TRBJ1-5; TRBD1 agrees at 8 bases. The CDR3 has 14 residues. Germline V gene sequence: CDR1 SGHTA, CDR2 FQGNSA. With 4 bases clipped from V and 9 bases from J, the junction kept 8 bases outside the gene matches. The CDR3: CASSSRDRLMPQHF. CDR3 DNA: TGTGCCAGCAGCTCCCGGGACAGGCTTATGCCCCAGCATTTT.

About this clonotype itself: A much larger clone is a single base away; this may be a read error. The chain couples TRBV15 to TRBJ2-1; D not certain. Deletions cut 0 bases from V and 3 bases from J, with 9 bases between. Germline CDR1 is LNHNV and CDR2 is YYDKDF (reference sequence). This CDR3 is 15 amino acids long. CDR3 DNA sequence: TGTGCCACCAGCAGAGATCGGTGCAACTACAATGAGCAGTTCTTC. This encodes CATSRDRCNYNEQFF.

V is TRBV11-1 and J is TRBJ2-1; 7 bases are a match to TRBD1. V dropped 5 bases and J dropped 10; count of bases not matched to a gene: 14. The CDR3 length is 15 residues. Germline CDR1 SGHAT, CDR2 FQDESV (reference sequence). CDR3 in amino acids: CASSPAWDSQREQFF. CDR3 nucleotide sequence: TGTGCCAGCAGCCCGGCGTGGGACAGTCAGCGCGAGCAGTTCTTC.

This clonotype was observed many times. The rearrangement uses TRBV20-1 and TRBJ2-3; D may be TRBD2 (6 bases). The CDR3 is 14 residues long. Per germline, CDR1 DFQATT and CDR2 SNEGSKA (reference sequence). Trimming took 2 bases from V and 0 from J, leaving 9 bases between them. The CDR3 region is CSARTGTSTDTQYF. In DNA, the CDR3 is TGCAGTGCTAGAACCGGGACTAGCACAGATACGCAGTATTTT.

This clonotype was detected only a few times. The chain uses TRBV5-1 and TRBJ2-2; 12 bases fit TRBD1. V dropped 5 bases and J dropped 5; count of bases not matched to a gene: 13. Germline V CDR1 and CDR2: SGHRS, YFSETQ. The CDR3 sequence is 18 residues long. The CDR3 sequence: CASSLPGQGAMETGELFF. CDR3 sequence (DNA): TGCGCCAGCAGTCTACCGGGACAGGGGGCGATGGAGACCGGGGAGCTGTTTTTT.

CDR3: CASRLSSYNEQFF. The CDR3 region has the DNA TGTGCCAGCAGGCTTAGCTCCTACAATGAGCAGTTCTTC. J is TRBJ2-1 and V is TRBV6-5; no reliable D call. Germline-derived CDR1 and CDR2 are MNHEY and SVGAGI. V dropped 6 bases and J dropped 0 bases, with 6 bases sitting between them. This CDR3 is 13 amino acids long.

This clonotype has a handful of counts. The chain joins TRBV20-1 to TRBJ2-1, with 10 bases matching TRBD2. Losses at the gene ends were 5 bases for V and 4 bases for J; bases not matched to a gene: 8. The CDR3 length is 15 residues. Germline-derived CDR1 and CDR2 are DFQATT and SNEGSKA (reference sequence). The chain's CDR3 is CSASPSGGAYNEQFF. The CDR3 DNA is TGCAGTGCTTCACCCAGCGGGGGGGCGTACAATGAGCAGTTCTTC.

This clonotype came up a few times. The V gene is TRBV6-5, the J gene TRBJ1-4, with 9 positions matching TRBD1. CDR1 is MNHEY and CDR2 is SVGAGI in the germline V gene. CDR3 length: 15 residues. With 2 bases clipped from V and 8 bases from J, the junction kept 6 bases outside the gene matches. DNA for the CDR3: TGTGCCAGCAGTTACCTGGGACAGGGAGGGGAAAAACTGTTTTTT. Protein sequence: CASSYLGQGGEKLFF.

The chain carries TRBV5-1 and TRBJ1-1, with D perhaps matching TRBD1 (5 bases). Trimming pared 0 bases from V and 11 bases from J, leaving 17 bases between. This CDR3 is built from 14 residues. Germline V lookup: CDR1 SGHRS, CDR2 YFSETQ. The CDR3 reads CASSLAVSGVAAFF. The CDR3 DNA follows: TGCGCCAGCAGCTTGGCGGTGTCGGGGGTGGCGGCTTTCTTT.

This clonotype was counted between two and nine times. The chain uses TRBV30 and TRBJ2-7; 8 nucleotides align to TRBD2. The CDR3 sequence is 13 residues long. From germline, CDR1 is GTSNPN and CDR2 SVGIG (reference sequence). V shed 0 bases, J shed 2 bases, and the junction held 0 bases outside the gene matches. The CDR3 protein is CAWSVGGAYEQYF. CDR3 nucleotides: TGTGCCTGGAGTGTCGGGGGGGCCTACGAGCAGTACTTC.